These 4 T cell receptor beta chains were all obtained from the same sample, sequenced in a study of human T cells and chemical hapten exposure. Via MiXCR, TCRdb re-called the RACE reads, giving one row per CDR3 protein. The table has roughly 200,000 distinct CDR3 sequences, around 24% seen once. The time point is: patch test 1, 2 weeks after DPC sensitization. Treatment noted: therapeutic diphenylcyclopropenone sensitization with weekly scalp DPC. Sample: whole blood, taken in connection with sensitization to the hapten diphenylcyclopropenone (DPC). The receptors come from a woman aged 45-65 years with alopecia areata. Some clones in this sample may be carry-over from other donors' samples.

This chain uses TRBV9 with TRBJ2-6; possibly TRBD2 for D (6 bases). Trimming left V 0 bases short and J 2 bases short, with 21 bases between. Germline loops: CDR1 SGDLS, CDR2 YYNGEE. This CDR3 comprises 20 residues. The CDR3 spells CASSVEGAGTRLPGANVLTF. The CDR3 nucleotides are TGTGCCAGCAGCGTAGAAGGGGCCGGGACTCGACTTCCTGGGGCCAACGTCCTGACTTTC.

This clonotype turned up a few times. The chain uses TRBV28 and TRBJ2-3, with D unclear. From germline, CDR1 is MDHEN and CDR2 SYDVKM. The CDR3 length is 14 residues. V lost 6 bases and J 3 bases, leaving 13 bases between the germline ends. CDR3 nucleotides: TGTGCCAGCAGCCGAAGGCCCGTGACAGATACGCAGTATTTT. This translates into CASSRRPVTDTQYF.

The chain combines TRBV9 with TRBJ2-5, with 7 bases lining up with TRBD2. Germline assignment: CDR1 SGDLS and CDR2 YYNGEE. This CDR3 contains 14 residues. The V and J ends lost 2 bases and 0 bases, in that order; junction bases with no gene match: 1. The CDR3 sequence: CASSVSGYQETQYF. CDR3 DNA: TGTGCCAGCAGCGTTAGCGGGTACCAAGAGACCCAGTACTTC.

The rearrangement links TRBV12-3 or TRBV12-4 to TRBJ2-2, with 8 positions matching TRBD1. With V trimmed by 6 bases and J by 1 base, 7 bases remained unmatched. This CDR3 has 16 amino acids. The CDR3 is CASRSTGAVNTGELFF. The CDR3 DNA is TGTGCCAGCAGGTCGACAGGGGCGGTGAACACCGGGGAGCTGTTTTTT.